The 26 T cell receptor beta chains reported below all come from one sample, sequenced in a study of blood T cell repertoires in COVID-19. The table came from immunoSEQ multiplex PCR; TCRdb's copy has only in-frame clones and leaves some out. The table shows hundreds of thousands of clones, with more than 65% occurring only once. The material sequenced was peripheral blood. All receptors derive from a woman of 80 years or more with acute or convalescent COVID-19.

The V gene is TRBV11-3, the J gene TRBJ2-5; 9 bases line up with TRBD2. CDR1 is SGHNT and CDR2 is YENEEA in the germline V gene. V gave up 1 base and J gave up 7 bases; unmatched junction bases: 1. The length of the CDR3 is 13 residues. CDR3: CASSLGRGGTQYF. In DNA form, the CDR3 reads TGTGCCAGCAGCTTAGGGCGGGGGGGGACCCAGTACTTC. Together with reference TRBV11-3 and TRBJ2-5, the CDR3 gives the full variable domain: EAGVVQSPRYKIIEKKQPVAFWCNPISGHNTLYWYLQNLGQGPELLIRYENEEAVDDSQLPKDRFSAERLKGVDSTLKIQPAELGDSAVYLCASSLGRGGTQYFGPGTRLLVL.

Comments on this clone: Because it lacks the conserved phenylalanine or tryptophan at the end, this CDR3 is likely a read error. Because the CDR3's place on the DNA is in doubt, the DNA is left out and the CDR3 is given as listed by TCRdb. The chain is built from TRBV7-9 and TRBJ2-7; the table's D call, TRBD1, was not checked against the DNA. The CDR3 has 13 residues if both end residues are counted. Looked up from germline, CDR1 is SEHNR and CDR2 is FQNEAQ (reference sequence). This CDR3 reads CASSLSGDQGIVL.

The chain combines TRBV30 with TRBJ1-3; D unclear. The CDR3 length is 14 residues. V lost 0 bases and J 0 bases, leaving 6 bases between the germline ends. The germline V gene encodes CDR1 GTSNPN and CDR2 SVGIG (reference sequence). The CDR3 region is CAWSVGSSGNTIYF. The CDR3 DNA sequence: TGTGCCTGGAGTGTAGGGAGCTCTGGAAACACCATATATTTT.

This chain joins TRBV7-2 and TRBJ2-5, with 7 bases identical to TRBD1. CDR1 SGHTA and CDR2 FQGNSA come from the germline V gene. This CDR3 comprises 17 residues. Germline trimming cut 1 base from V and 2 bases from J; bases unmatched to any gene: 10. The chain's CDR3 is CASSLVFQGRGQETQYF. The CDR3 region has the DNA TGTGCCAGCAGCTTAGTATTTCAGGGCAGGGGGCAAGAGACCCAGTACTTC.

The chain employs TRBV2 and TRBJ1-2; a possible D gene is TRBD1 (6 bases). CDR3 length: 13 residues. CDR1 SNHLY and CDR2 FYNNEI come from the germline V gene. Trimming removed 6 bases at V and 7 bases at J, with 15 bases between. CDR3 coding DNA: TGTGCCAGCAGCCCACAGGGCTGGAGTGGCTACACCTTC. Its translation: CASSPQGWSGYTF.

The chain has TRBV5-4 and TRBJ2-5; maybe TRBD1 (6 bases). The CDR3 runs to 14 residues. V was pared by 5 bases and J by 1 base, with 12 bases between. Germline CDR1 and CDR2: SGHNT and YYREEE (reference sequence). The chain's CDR3 is CASSSTGSQETQYF. Here the CDR3 DNA reads TGTGCCAGCAGTAGTACAGGGTCCCAAGAGACCCAGTACTTC.

The V call is TRBV3-1 (or the pseudogene TRBV3-2), the J call TRBJ2-1, with 11 nucleotides matching TRBD2. Germline V gives CDR1 LGHDT, CDR2 YNNKEL (reference sequence). Trimming removed 6 bases from V and 9 bases from J; junction bases left unmatched: 7. CDR3 length equals 14 residues. The CDR3 is CASRLAGGPVEQFF. The CDR3 nucleotides are TGTGCCAGCAGGTTAGCGGGGGGGCCGGTTGAGCAGTTCTTC.

The rearrangement joins TRBV3-1 (or the pseudogene TRBV3-2) to TRBJ1-4, with D tentatively TRBD1 (6 bases). The CDR3 runs to 13 residues. Germline assignment: CDR1 LGHDT and CDR2 YNNKEL (reference sequence). Deletions cut 2 bases from V and 8 bases from J, with 9 bases between. The CDR3 coding sequence is TGTGCCAGCAGCCAACGGGACATCGAAAAACTGTTTTTT. The encoded protein is CASSQRDIEKLFF.

The rearrangement links TRBV19 to TRBJ2-7, with a possible D match to TRBD2 (5 bases). The germline V gene encodes CDR1 LNHDA and CDR2 SQIVND (reference sequence). Trimming took 3 bases from V and 3 from J, leaving 15 bases between them. The CDR3 is 15 amino acids. CDR3 sequence: CASSMSGKNNYEQYF. CDR3 bases: TGTGCCAGTAGTATGTCGGGAAAGAACAACTACGAGCAGTACTTC.

The CDR3 DNA is TGTGCCAGTAGTACCGGCGGACTAGCGGGAGGGCGATATTTT. Encoded protein: CASSTGGLAGGRYF. The gene calls are TRBV19 and TRBJ2-3, with 15 bases aligning to TRBD2. Germline lookup yields CDR1 LNHDA and CDR2 SQIVND (reference sequence). The CDR3 contains 14 residues. The trim removed 4 bases at V and 15 bases at J, leaving 8 bases unmatched.

This chain connects TRBV5-1 to TRBJ2-3; 10 positions agree with TRBD2. The J segment lost 4 bases and the V segment lost 0 bases, leaving 2 bases of the junction unmatched. Germline values: CDR1 SGHRS, CDR2 YFSETQ. The CDR3 totals 15 residues. The CDR3 region has the DNA TGCGCCAGCAGCTTGGAAAGCGGGGGGGCAGATACGCAGTATTTT. It translates to CASSLESGGADTQYF.

This chain joins TRBV29-1 and TRBJ2-7; D not certain. The CDR3 covers 13 residues. Germline values: CDR1 SQVTM, CDR2 ANQGSEA. Trimming left V 6 bases short and J 0 bases short, with 12 bases between. CDR3 loop: CSVEMTGSYEQYF. CDR3 in DNA: TGCAGCGTCGAAATGACGGGCTCCTACGAGCAGTACTTC.

The CDR3 coding sequence is TGTGCCAGCAGTCGACAGGGGGTGGATTCACCCCTCCACTTT. It translates to CASSRQGVDSPLHF. The chain uses TRBV6-5 and TRBJ1-6, with TRBD1 identical over 9 bases. The germline V gene has CDR1 MNHEY and CDR2 SVGAGI. The CDR3 covers 14 residues. After removal of 5 bases from V and 8 bases from J, the junction contained 4 bases not matched to a gene.

Only a few counts were recorded for this clone. This sequence joins TRBV28 and TRBJ2-2, with D unresolved. The V end was cut by 6 bases, the J end by 6 bases, with 8 bases between. The CDR3 extends over 12 amino acids. Germline CDR1 MDHEN, CDR2 SYDVKM. CDR3 in DNA: TGTGCCAGCAGGCGTGGAGCCGGGGAGCTGTTTTTT. Its protein is CASRRGAGELFF.

The chain uses TRBV7-8 and TRBJ1-1; D is perhaps TRBD1 (5 bases). The V end was cut by 4 bases, the J end by 2 bases, with 11 bases between. Germline loops: CDR1 SGHVS, CDR2 FQNEAQ. CDR3 length equals 14 residues. DNA of the CDR3: TGTGCCAGCAGCTCGACTGGGGCAAACACTGAAGCTTTCTTT. Translated, it gives CASSSTGANTEAFF.

This clone has more than one count but fewer than ten. The rearrangement joins TRBV4-2 to TRBJ2-7, with TRBD2 as a possible D gene (5 bases). Looked up from germline, CDR1 is LGHNA and CDR2 is YNFKEQ. Trimming took off 3 bases at V and 3 bases at J, with 15 bases between the two ends. The CDR3 consists of 15 residues. The CDR3 nucleotides read TGTGCCAGCAGCCAGGGGTTAGGGAGCGTCTACGAGCAGTACTTC. Its translation is CASSQGLGSVYEQYF.

This rearrangement joins TRBV5-4 to TRBJ2-2, with D possibly matching TRBD1 (6 bases). Germline values: CDR1 SGHNT, CDR2 YYREEE (reference sequence). V lost 5 bases and J lost 7, with 15 bases in between. The CDR3 extends over 14 amino acids. In nucleotides, the CDR3 is TGTGCCAGCAGGACCCCAGGGGTGGGCGGGGAGCTGTTTTTT. It codes for CASRTPGVGGELFF. The whole variable domain, remainder taken from reference TRBV5-4 and TRBJ2-2, is ETGVTQSPTHLIKTRGQQVTLRCSSQSGHNTVSWYQQALGQGPQFIFQYYREEENGRGNFPPRFSGLQFPNYSSELNVNALELDDSALYLCASRTPGVGGELFFGEGSRLTVL.

The V call is TRBV30, the J call TRBJ1-1, with 9 positions matching TRBD1. The CDR3 runs to 11 residues. The trim removed 2 bases at V and 11 bases at J, leaving 3 bases unmatched. CDR1 is GTSNPN and CDR2 is SVGIG in the germline V gene (reference sequence). CDR3 in amino acids: CAWSRTGDAFF. CDR3 sequence (DNA): TGTGCCTGGAGTCGGACAGGGGACGCTTTCTTT.

The chain links TRBV10-3 to TRBJ1-4; TRBD1 aligns across 7 bases. V was clipped by 4 bases and J by 7 bases; unmatched bases: 6. The germline CDR1 and CDR2 sequences are ENHRY and SYGVKD. The CDR3 runs to 14 residues. The CDR3 is CAISAGGWGEKLFF. The CDR3 bases are TGTGCCATCAGTGCAGGGGGTTGGGGTGAAAAACTGTTTTTT.

The chain's CDR3 is CASSLDGPRQPQHF. In DNA form, the CDR3 reads TGTGCCAGCAGCTTAGATGGCCCCCGTCAGCCCCAGCATTTT. The rearrangement uses TRBV7-9 and TRBJ1-5; D is undetermined. CDR3 length: 14 residues. Trimming shortened V by 1 base and J by 6 bases, and 10 bases separated the two germline ends. CDR1 is SEHNR and CDR2 is FQNEAQ in the germline V gene (reference sequence).

Regarding this clone: Different DNA sequences within this sample yield the same CDR3. The gene calls are TRBV19 and TRBJ1-2; D is possibly TRBD1 (5 bases). Germline assignment: CDR1 LNHDA and CDR2 SQIVND (reference sequence). The CDR3 runs to 14 residues. The V and J ends lost 2 bases and 2 bases respectively, with 9 bases between them. In nucleotides, the CDR3 is TGTGCCAGTAGTATACAGGGAGGAAACTATGGCTACACCTTC. It codes for CASSIQGGNYGYTF.

This clone was seen once. The chain employs TRBV7-9 and TRBJ2-5, with D maybe TRBD1 (5 bases). The CDR3 loop spans 19 amino acids. Germline CDR1 reads SEHNR; CDR2 reads FQNEAQ (reference sequence). Trimming cost V 2 bases and J 1 base, with 23 bases left between them. The CDR3 coding sequence is TGTGCCAGCAGCTTACGCCCCAGGGAAATAGAGAAACCCCAAGAGACCCAGTACTTC. Translated: CASSLRPREIEKPQETQYF.

This chain uses TRBV7-9 with TRBJ1-5; 9 nucleotides align to TRBD1. The CDR3 is made up of 16 amino acids. CDR1 and CDR2 from the germline V gene are SEHNR and FQNEAQ (reference sequence). V gave up 1 base and J gave up 4 bases; unmatched junction bases: 5. The chain's CDR3 is CASSLDTGGWNQPQHF. The CDR3 DNA is TGTGCCAGCAGCTTAGACACAGGGGGCTGGAATCAGCCCCAGCATTTT.

The genes are TRBV6-5 and TRBJ2-1; D remains ambiguous. The length of the CDR3 is 12 residues. Germline V gene lookup returns CDR1 MNHEY and CDR2 SVGAGI. V lost 8 bases and J lost 1, with 6 bases in between. CDR3 sequence: CASEVSYNEQFF. In nucleotides, the CDR3 is TGTGCCAGCGAGGTGTCCTACAATGAGCAGTTCTTC.

The chain uses TRBV25-1 and TRBJ1-2; 9 bases align to TRBD1. Losses at the gene ends were 3 bases for V and 2 bases for J; bases not matched to a gene: 4. This CDR3 comprises 15 residues. Germline CDR1 and CDR2: MGHDK and SYGVNS. CDR3: CASSDLQGANYGYTF. For the CDR3, the DNA is TGTGCCAGCAGTGATCTACAGGGGGCGAACTATGGCTACACCTTC.

The chain has TRBV5-1 and TRBJ1-6, with a tentative D call TRBD1 (5 bases). The ends were cut back, 4 bases at V and 8 bases at J, with 25 bases in the middle. The germline V gene encodes CDR1 SGHRS and CDR2 YFSETQ. This CDR3 is built from 18 residues. The CDR3 region has the DNA TGCGCCAGCAGCACGAGATCGACTCAGGGAACCCATGATTCACCCCTCCACTTT. Protein: CASSTRSTQGTHDSPLHF.